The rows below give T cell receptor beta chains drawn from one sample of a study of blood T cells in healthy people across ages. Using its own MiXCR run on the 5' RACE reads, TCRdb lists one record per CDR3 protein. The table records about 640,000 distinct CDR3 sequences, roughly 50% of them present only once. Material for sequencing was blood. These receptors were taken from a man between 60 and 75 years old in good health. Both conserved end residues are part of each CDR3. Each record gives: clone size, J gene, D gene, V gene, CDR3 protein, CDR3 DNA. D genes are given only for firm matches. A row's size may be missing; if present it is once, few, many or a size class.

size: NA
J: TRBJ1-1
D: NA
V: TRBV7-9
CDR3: CASRTGTVNTEAFF
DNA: TGTGCCAGCCGAACGGGAACAGTAAACACTGAAGCTTTCTTT

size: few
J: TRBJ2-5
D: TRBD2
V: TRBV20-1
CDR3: CSAIPVAGGYQETQYF
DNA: TGCAGTGCAATTCCAGTAGCGGGCGGATACCAAGAGACCCAGTACTTC

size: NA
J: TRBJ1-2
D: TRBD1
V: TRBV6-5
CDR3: CASSSRAGQDQNYGYTF
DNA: TGTGCCAGCAGTTCGCGGGCCGGACAGGACCAAAACTATGGCTACACCTTC

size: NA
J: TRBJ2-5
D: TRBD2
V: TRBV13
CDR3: CASTKRAGGSETQYF
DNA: TGTGCCAGCACCAAAAGAGCGGGGGGAAGTGAGACCCAGTACTTC

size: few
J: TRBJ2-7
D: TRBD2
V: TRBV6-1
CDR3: CASRVGRGGFYEQYF
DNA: TGTGCCAGCCGTGTCGGTCGCGGGGGGTTTTACGAGCAGTACTTC

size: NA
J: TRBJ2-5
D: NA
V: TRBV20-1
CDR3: CSARVIETQYF
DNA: TGCAGTGCTAGAGTGATAGAGACCCAGTACTTC

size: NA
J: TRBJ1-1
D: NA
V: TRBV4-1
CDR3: CASSQDQYMNTEAFF
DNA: TGCGCCAGCAGCCAAGATCAGTACATGAACACTGAAGCTTTCTTT

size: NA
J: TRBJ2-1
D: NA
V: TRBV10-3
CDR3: CAISEGGVYNEQFF
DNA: TGTGCCATCAGTGAGGGAGGGGTCTACAATGAGCAGTTCTTC

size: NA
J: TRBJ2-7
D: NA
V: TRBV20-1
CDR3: CSASGPGAGYEQYF
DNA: TGCAGTGCTAGTGGGCCCGGGGCAGGCTACGAGCAGTACTTC

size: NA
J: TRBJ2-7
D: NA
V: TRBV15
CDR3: CATSPRTFSYEQYF
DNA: TGTGCCACCAGCCCTCGGACATTCTCCTACGAGCAGTACTTC

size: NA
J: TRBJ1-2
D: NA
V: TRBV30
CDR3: CAWSGNRYTF
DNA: TGTGCCTGGAGTGGAAACCGCTACACCTTC

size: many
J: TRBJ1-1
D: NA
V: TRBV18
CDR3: CASSPRGGNTEAFF
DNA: TGTGCCAGCTCACCACGGGGGGGGAACACTGAAGCTTTCTTT

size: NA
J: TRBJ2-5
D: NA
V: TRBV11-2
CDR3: CASSRDPIGETQYF
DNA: TGTGCCAGCAGCCGGGATCCGATAGGGGAGACCCAGTACTTC

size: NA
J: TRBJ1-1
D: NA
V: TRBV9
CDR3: CASSGKTEAFF
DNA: TGTGCCAGCAGCGGAAAAACTGAAGCTTTCTTT

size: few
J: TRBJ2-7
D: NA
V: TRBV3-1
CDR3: CASSGGVLRREQYF
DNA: TGTGCCAGCAGCGGGGGTGTTCTCAGGCGCGAGCAGTACTTC